One sample yielded the 4 T cell receptor beta chains listed below, sequenced in a study of monozygotic twins with inflammatory bowel disease. No DNA is given; TCRdb re-called the 5' RACE reads and lists each CDR3 protein once. Recorded for this sample: 300,000 to 350,000 distinct CDR3 sequences. The sample consisted of blood. These receptors originate from a human donor with ulcerative colitis or Crohn's disease, or a healthy co-twin of an affected twin (not recorded which).

The V gene is TRBV7-2, the J gene TRBJ2-7. Germline loops: CDR1 SGHTA, CDR2 FQGNSA. The CDR3 runs 11 residues. CDR3 in amino acids: CASSWFTEQYF. The whole variable domain, remainder taken from reference TRBV7-2 and TRBJ2-7, is GAGVSQSPSNKVTEKGKDVELRCDPISGHTALYWYRQSLGQGLEFLIYFQGNSAPDKSGLPSDRFSAERTGGSVSTLTIQRTQQEDSAVYLCASSWFTEQYFGPGTRLTVT.

This chain uses TRBV4-1 with TRBJ2-7; TCRdb designates TRBD1, a call that cannot be tested without DNA. CDR3 length equals 15 residues. CDR1 and CDR2 (germline): MGHRA, YSYEKL. Here the CDR3 reads CASSHPVQGAYEQYF.

J is TRBJ2-3 and V is TRBV19; as DNA is missing, the TRBD1 call by TCRdb cannot be tested. The CDR3 is 15 amino acids. Germline CDR1 and CDR2: LNHDA and SQIVND (reference sequence). Here the CDR3 reads CASSTSYVSGTTQYF.

This chain uses TRBV5-1 with TRBJ2-1; TCRdb names TRBD1, which stays unverified in the absence of DNA. Per the germline V gene, CDR1 is SGHRS and CDR2 is YFSETQ. The CDR3 extends over 13 amino acids. The CDR3 spells CASSLADSREQFF.